This T cell receptor (beta chain) is drawn from a study of shared clonotypes between healthy human individuals. Study results and caveats: Investigators expected sequencing depth to affect clonotype sharing among donors.

The length of the CDR3 is 14 residues. CDR1 is SGHRS and CDR2 is YFSETQ in the germline V gene. V lost 0 bases, J lost 0 bases, and 7 bases lay in between. Only one count was recorded for this clone. What it recognizes is unknown. Produced via immunoSEQ multiplex PCR; TCRdb's table is partial and in-frame only. The table lists about 960,000 clones, around three quarters of them singletons. The clonotype originates from a man younger than 35 in good health. This chain joins TRBV5-1 and TRBJ2-7; D is unclear. The sample taken for sequencing was memory CD4+ T cells sorted from blood. Stated subset: CD45RA-negative fraction. DNA for the CDR3: TGCGCCAGCAGCTTGGGGGAAAGCTCCTACGAGCAGTACTTC. Translated, it gives CASSLGESSYEQYF.